This T cell receptor beta chain came from a study of response to subunit inactivated influenza vaccine. J was trimmed by 0 bases and V by 4 bases; bases with no gene match: 6. The length of the CDR3 is 16 residues. Germline V CDR1 and CDR2: SEHNR, FQNEAQ (reference sequence). In regard to this clonotype: Its target is unknown.

Points from the study as a whole: Only a handful of new T cells, the authors suggested, are recruited with each seasonal influenza vaccination.

From the RT-PCR reads, TCRdb called clonotypes with MiXCR, one entry per CDR3 protein. The data contain hundreds of thousands of distinct CDR3 sequences, roughly 13% of them singletons. The starting material was PBMCs from blood, obtained roughly 48 days after vaccination. This rearrangement joins TRBV7-9 to TRBJ1-3, with 7 positions matching TRBD1. This clonotype was obtained from a man aged 50 to 59 who received an inactivated influenza vaccine. The CDR3 DNA follows: TGTGCCAGCAGCTCCTCAGGGGGGAACTCTGGAAACACCATATATTTT. Protein sequence: CASSSSGGNSGNTIYF.